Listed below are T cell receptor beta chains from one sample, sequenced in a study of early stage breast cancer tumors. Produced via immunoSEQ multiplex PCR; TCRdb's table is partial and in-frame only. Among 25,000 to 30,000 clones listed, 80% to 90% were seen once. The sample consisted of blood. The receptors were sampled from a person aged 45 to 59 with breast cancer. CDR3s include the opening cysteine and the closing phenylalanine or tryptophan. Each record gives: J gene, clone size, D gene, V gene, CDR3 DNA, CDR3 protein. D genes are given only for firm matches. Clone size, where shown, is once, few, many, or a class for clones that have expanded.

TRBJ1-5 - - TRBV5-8 TGTGCCAGCGACGAGGGACTTAGGATTCAGCCCCAGCATTTT CASDEGLRIQPQHF
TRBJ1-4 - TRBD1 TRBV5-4 TGTGCCAGCACCAAGGACAGGGGCGATGAAAAACTGTTTTTT CASTKDRGDEKLFF
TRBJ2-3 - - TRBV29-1 TGCAGCGTTGAGTTAGATACGCAGTATTTT CSVELDTQYF
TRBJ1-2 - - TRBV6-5 TGTGCCAGCTCGGGGCTGACAGGTTTTAGCTACACCTTC CASSGLTGFSYTF
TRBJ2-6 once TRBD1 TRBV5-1 TGCGCCAGCAGCTTGAGGTGGTCAGGGGGCACTGGGGCCAACGTCCTGACTTTC CASSLRWSGGTGANVLTF
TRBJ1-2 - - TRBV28 TGTGCCAGCAGGGAGCAGGGCCCCCTCACCGGCTACACCTTC CASREQGPLTGYTF
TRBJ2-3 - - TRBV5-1 TGCGCCAGCAGTAACGGACAGAACACAGATACGCAGTATTTT CASSNGQNTDTQYF
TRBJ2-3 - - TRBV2 TGTGCCAGCAGTCCGACGACAACTAGCACAGATACGCAGTATTTT CASSPTTTSTDTQYF
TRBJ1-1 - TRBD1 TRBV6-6 TGTGCCAGCAGACCAGGGGGCGCCGACACTGAAGCTTTCTTT CASRPGGADTEAFF
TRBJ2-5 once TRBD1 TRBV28 TGTGCGAGCCAGGGGGTACTGCAAGAGACCCAGTACTTC CASQGVLQETQYF
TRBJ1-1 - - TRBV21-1 TGTGCCAGCAGCAAATTTCCCTTTCGAGGGGAGCACAACACTGAAGCTTTCTTT CASSKFPFRGEHNTEAFF
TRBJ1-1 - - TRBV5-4 TGTGCCAGCAGCTTGGAGGGGCGGGGCTCGAACACTGAAGCTTTCTTT CASSLEGRGSNTEAFF
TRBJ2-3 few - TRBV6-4 TGTGCCAGCAGTGACTCTTCAGATCCCACAGATACGCAGTATTTT CASSDSSDPTDTQYF
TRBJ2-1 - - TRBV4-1 TGCGCCAGCAGCCAATACACTAGCTCGGAGGGTGAGCAGTTCTTC CASSQYTSSEGEQFF
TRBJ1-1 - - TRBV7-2 TGTGCCAGCAGCTTAGGTCCGATGAACACTGAAGCTTTCTTT CASSLGPMNTEAFF
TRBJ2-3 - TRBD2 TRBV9 TGTGCCAGCAGCCGGGGACTAGCGGGAGATGGCACAGATACGCAGTATTTT CASSRGLAGDGTDTQYF